This T cell receptor (beta chain) was captured in a study of PD-1 blockade in classical Hodgkin lymphoma (dated by TCRdb to the early 2020s). In terms of the full investigation: Nivolumab dosing was 3 mg/kg intravenously every 2 weeks, continuing until either disease progression or unacceptable toxicity. A peripheral blood immune signature of response to PD-1 blockade in classical Hodgkin lymphoma was defined using TCR beta sequencing and CyTOF. Broader findings and caveats from the paper: Newly diagnosed patients were reported to have lower baseline TCR diversity than healthy donors, and relapsed/refractory patients were reported to have lower baseline TCR diversity still. Patients starting nivolumab less than 1 year after ASCT had lower diversity and were excluded from later analyses to avoid confounding by immune reconstitution. CD4+ but not CD8+ TCR diversity rose significantly by C4D1 (p=0.0027 vs p=0.16), most apparent in complete responders (p=0.02). The study was limited to a single clinical trial cohort, and causes of repertoire differences, possibly disease activity or prior therapy, remained undefined. Trial patients with a complete response had baseline diversity similar to that of newly diagnosed patients, while partial responders and progressors had significantly lower diversity.

The time point label of this sample denotes: cycle 4 day 1 (C4D1), after five to seven weeks of nivolumab. All trial patients had relapsed after autologous stem cell transplantation, with cohorts A, B and C differing in prior brentuximab vedotin exposure. The trial cohort was composed of about 58 patients with relapsed/refractory classical Hodgkin lymphoma, for whom complete response, partial response or progressive disease was recorded as best overall response. Single-agent nivolumab was administered to trial patients in the multi-cohort phase II CheckMate 205 trial. Best overall response was determined by an independent review committee according to the 2007 International Working Group response criteria. Trial PBMCs were obtained immediately prior to nivolumab initiation (C1D1) and on therapy at cycle 2 day 1 and cycle 4 day 1. Peripheral blood was collected in 8 mL Vacutainer Cell Preparation Tubes, from which PBMCs were isolated by centrifugation and then cryopreserved.

The Qiagen DNeasy kit was used to extract genomic DNA both from unsorted PBMCs and from the negatively selected CD4+ and CD8+ fractions. TCR beta CDR3 regions were subjected to amplification by immunoSEQ multiplex PCR with primers that anneal to V and J segments. Amplification bias was minimized using a synthetic immune receptor repertoire, and residual bias was removed computationally after sequencing. On the study's bioinformatics: Repertoire diversity was quantified as the Shannon entropy index using custom Python scripts. Unsorted, CD4+ and CD8+ repertoires were analyzed separately, except in combined analyses where CD4+ and CD8+ sequences were merged in silico. A clone counted as expanded when the clone's frequency after treatment rose at least 2-fold relative to C1D1, and clones undetected at baseline were given a pseudocount of 0.5. Clones with 0 or 1 copy at C1D1 were defined as singleton clones, while clones with 2 or more copies were defined as non-singleton clones. Clones expanded in unsorted samples were assigned a CD4+, CD8+ or unknown annotation through matching of protein sequences in sorted samples from the same patient. Wilcoxon tests were applied to paired samples to test diversity changes from C1D1 to C4D1. In its TCRdb copy, this immuneACCESS table keeps in-frame sequences only and misses some clones. Where compared with another copy, unresolved V genes explain less than half of these, and the others have no known cause. The V and J calls and clone size come from that table; D and trimming were worked out from the DNA. The sample table records over 70,000 clones; approximately 90% of these occur just once. The leading ten clones occupy roughly 3% of the sample.

From a lookup of the germline V gene, CDR1 and CDR2 are SGHVS and FQNEAQ. The V end gives up 5 bases and the J end 13 bases, leaving 13 bases in the junction not matched to a gene. There are 14 amino acids in the CDR3, from cysteine to phenylalanine inclusive. The only DNA kept is the CDR3, 42 bases in frame from the first base. With respect to this clone: Its antigen target is currently unknown. It has no much larger one-base neighbor in the sample; base qualities were not kept.

This clonotype was sampled from a human donor with classical Hodgkin lymphoma. This chain joins TRBV7-8 to TRBJ1-4, with TRBD1 identical over 7 junction bases. The specimen was peripheral blood mononuclear cells (PBMCs), collected before the fourth cycle of nivolumab. The CDR3 in this case is CASSLRQGAGTLFF. The nucleotides are TGTGCCAGCAGCCTCCGACAGGGCGCCGGGACACTGTTTTTT.